This T cell receptor beta chain derives from a study of radiation and T cells in renal cell carcinoma. Points from the study as a whole: Baseline intratumoral clonotype presence is unknown without pretreatment biopsies.

Specified time point: blood 2 weeks post-SBRT. Treatment noted: 15 Gy SBRT to primary tumor, nephrectomy 4 weeks later. This renal cell carcinoma was of the clear cell type. This clone has a handful of counts. As yet, its antigen is unknown. The method was immunoSEQ multiplex PCR; TCRdb's version includes in-frame clones alone and lacks a portion of them. The table lists more than 20,000 clones, approximately 81% of them singletons, with about 33% in the top ten. The sample consisted of blood, taken from a patient whose treatment included radiotherapy and nephrectomy. The sequence derives from a man in his 60s with renal cell carcinoma.

CDR3 nucleotide sequence: TGTGCCAGCCTAGGGGGTGATGAGCAGTTCTTC. Translating gives CASLGGDEQFF. The chain couples TRBV18 to TRBJ2-1, with D perhaps TRBD1 (6 bases). Between the trimmed V and J ends, which lost 8 bases and 8 bases, there was a span of 10 bases. The CDR3 extends over 11 amino acids. Germline V CDR1 and CDR2: KGHSH, LQKENI.